What follows describes a single T cell receptor beta chain. This sample was included in a study of shared clonotypes between healthy human individuals. The CDR3 is 15 residues long. The germline CDR1 and CDR2 sequences are MDHEN and SYDVKM. The ends lost 8 bases at V and 1 base at J; junction bases unmatched: 5. TCRdb's table, derived via immunoSEQ multiplex PCR, lists solely in-frame clones and lacks some. The sample lists about 2,200,000 clones, under 95% occurring once. CD45RO-negative CD8 cells positively selected for CCR7 made up the naive population, which excluded terminally differentiated effector memory CD45RA+ cells.

Sequencing was performed on naive CD8+ T cells from PBMCs. The source of this sequence is a man in his late teens or twenties in good health. Some clones in this sample may be carry-over from other donors' samples. V usage is TRBV28 and J usage is TRBJ2-1; 10 nucleotides match TRBD2. CDR3 region: CASVPGLASYNEQFF. CDR3 in DNA: TGTGCCAGCGTGCCGGGACTAGCGTCCTACAATGAGCAGTTCTTC.